These 24 T cell receptor beta chains originate from one sample sequenced in a study of T and B cells in COVID-19 patients. Multiplex PCR with BIOMED2 TRB-A/B primer pools amplified TRB rearrangements. TCRdb re-called the multiplex PCR reads through MiXCR, storing one row per CDR3 protein. The sample includes approximately 17,000 distinct CDR3 sequences, approximately 26% seen only once; the top ten take approximately 3.1%. TRB was amplified from about 250-500 ng of blood genomic DNA. Sequencing used blood. All receptors derive from a human donor who had recovered from COVID-19.

The chain uses TRBV20-1 and TRBJ2-7; 10 bases align to TRBD1. Germline V gene lookup returns CDR1 DFQATT and CDR2 SNEGSKA (reference sequence). V was pared by 3 bases and J by 3 bases, with 5 bases of the junction left unmatched. CDR3 size: 14 residues. The CDR3: CSASGTGDRYEQYF. In DNA, the CDR3 is TGCAGTGCTAGCGGGACAGGGGACCGCTACGAGCAGTACTTC.

This clonotype was detected a few times. V is TRBV7-2 and J is TRBJ2-7; possibly TRBD1 or TRBD2 for D (5 bases each). Germline CDR1 reads SGHTA; CDR2 reads FQGNSA. The germline V and J ends were trimmed by 7 bases and 2 bases, with 12 bases remaining between them. The CDR3 is 13 amino acids. For the CDR3, the DNA is TGTGCCAGCACCCCCAGGGAGACCTACGAGCAGTACTTC. It yields the protein CASTPRETYEQYF.

This clonotype was counted between two and nine times. V is TRBV6-2 or TRBV6-3 and J is TRBJ2-5; weak D call: TRBD2 (5 bases). The V gene's germline CDR1 is MNHEY and CDR2 SVGEGT. V lost 8 bases and J lost 5, with 21 bases in between. The CDR3 is 15 amino acids. The CDR3: CASRTPRGIYETQYF. The CDR3 DNA sequence: TGTGCCAGCCGAACCCCTCGGGGAATTTATGAGACCCAGTACTTC.

This clonotype has a count of ten or more. The chain couples TRBV30 to TRBJ2-3; weak D call: TRBD2 (6 bases). V lost 2 bases and J lost 2, with 17 bases in between. The V gene's germline CDR1 is GTSNPN and CDR2 SVGIG (reference sequence). This CDR3 contains 16 residues. The CDR3 loop reads CAWSRKVAAYTDTQYF. DNA of the CDR3: TGTGCCTGGAGTAGGAAGGTAGCGGCCTACACAGATACGCAGTATTTT.

V is TRBV4-3 and J is TRBJ2-7, with D possibly matching TRBD1 (6 bases). In germline, CDR1 is LGHNA, CDR2 YSLEER. Trimming removed 0 bases at V and 5 bases at J, with 14 bases between. The CDR3 covers 15 residues. DNA for the CDR3: TGCGCCAGCAGCCAAGATCTTGAGGCAGGGGACGAGCAGTACTTC. This sequence encodes CASSQDLEAGDEQYF.

As for this clonotype: A read error may be the cause here, since a much bigger clone is one base away. The chain carries TRBV6-1 and TRBJ2-1; no firm D call. The CDR3 consists of 12 residues. CDR1 MNHNS and CDR2 SASEGT come from the germline V gene. Trimming took 1 base from V and 12 from J, leaving 10 bases between them. CDR3 protein: CASSEVWDGQFF. As DNA, the CDR3 is TGTGCCAGCAGTGAAGTTTGGGATGGGCAGTTCTTC.

In DNA, the CDR3 is TGTGCCAGCAGTCGTAGCGGGGGCAAACAAGAGACCCAGTACTTC. It codes for CASSRSGGKQETQYF. The J gene is TRBJ2-5, the V gene TRBV12-3 or TRBV12-4; 9 positions match TRBD2. The V and J ends lost 5 bases and 2 bases, in that order; junction bases with no gene match: 6. The CDR3 is 15 residues long.

This clonotype was seen a handful of times. The V call is TRBV18, the J call TRBJ2-5; maybe TRBD2 (5 bases). The CDR3 is 12 residues long. Germline CDR1 KGHSH, CDR2 LQKENI. V was shortened by 3 bases and J by 5 bases, with 7 bases between the two germline ends. The chain's CDR3 is CASSPEGETQYF. CDR3 coding DNA: TGTGCCAGCTCACCTGAGGGTGAGACCCAGTACTTC. The complete variable domain, with remaining parts taken from reference TRBV18 and TRBJ2-5, reads NAGVMQNPRHLVRRRGQEARLRCSPMKGHSHVYWYRQLPEEGLKFMVYLQKENIIDESGMPKERFSAEFPKEGPSILRIQQVVRGDSAAYFCASSPEGETQYFGPGTRLLVL.

This clonotype was detected many times. The chain combines TRBV11-1 with TRBJ2-7, with TRBD1 as a possible D gene (5 bases). Germline V gene lookup returns CDR1 SGHAT and CDR2 FQDESV (reference sequence). V lost 5 bases and J lost 5, with 16 bases in between. The CDR3 is 14 amino acids. CDR3 protein: CASSRSRVIHEQYF. In nucleotides, the CDR3 is TGTGCCAGCAGCCGTTCCAGGGTCATCCACGAGCAGTACTTC.

The gene calls are TRBV27 and TRBJ2-7; 9 bases line up with TRBD1. CDR1 is MNHEY, CDR2 SMNVEV, per germline (reference sequence). This CDR3 comprises 15 residues. V lost 0 bases and J lost 2; bases outside the gene matches: 2. The CDR3 nucleotides are TGTGCCAGCAGTTTATCTGGGGACAGGGCCTACGAGCAGTACTTC. This gives the protein CASSLSGDRAYEQYF.

The rearrangement links TRBV4-3 to TRBJ1-4, with unresolved D. CDR1 LGHNA and CDR2 YSLEER come from the germline V gene. V lost 0 bases to trimming and J lost 10 bases, with 12 bases between them. The length of the CDR3 is 14 residues. The CDR3: CASSQDQEPGKLFF. The CDR3 DNA reads as TGCGCCAGCAGCCAAGATCAGGAGCCCGGAAAACTGTTTTTT.

This clonotype was detected many times. The chain recombines TRBV19 with TRBJ1-1; D uncertain. The CDR3 is made up of 13 amino acids. The germline CDR1 and CDR2 sequences are LNHDA and SQIVND (reference sequence). Trimming took off 11 bases at V and 5 bases at J, with 18 bases between the two ends. CDR3 in DNA: TGTGCCTCAAGCCTACTAGGGCGGACTGAAGCTTTCTTT. Its protein is CASSLLGRTEAFF.

The V and J genes are TRBV13 and TRBJ2-1, with 10 bases lining up with TRBD2. The length of the CDR3 is 15 residues. With 4 bases clipped from V and 5 bases from J, the junction kept 5 bases outside the gene matches. In germline, CDR1 is PRHDT, CDR2 FYEKMQ (reference sequence). The CDR3 region is CASSSWTSGHNEQFF. The CDR3 DNA reads as TGTGCCAGCAGCTCCTGGACTAGCGGCCACAATGAGCAGTTCTTC.

The table lists this clonotype with many counts. The rearrangement joins TRBV29-1 to TRBJ1-1; the D gene is possibly TRBD1 (5 bases). V lost 2 bases to trimming and J lost 11 bases, with 18 bases between them. CDR1 SQVTM and CDR2 ANQGSEA come from the germline V gene. The CDR3 has 13 residues. The CDR3 is CSVELGLAGLAFF. CDR3 DNA sequence: TGCAGCGTTGAATTGGGACTGGCTGGATTGGCTTTCTTT. Using reference TRBV29-1 and TRBJ1-1 for the parts outside the CDR3, the full variable domain is SAVISQKPSRDICQRGTSLTIQCQVDSQVTMMFWYRQQPGQSLTLIATANQGSEATYESGFVIDKFPISRPNLTFSTLTVSNMSPEDSSIYLCSVELGLAGLAFFGQGTRLTVV.

This clonotype was counted between two and nine times. V and J are TRBV20-1 and TRBJ1-1; TRBD1 matches 7 bases. The V and J ends lost 0 bases and 3 bases, in that order; junction bases with no gene match: 10. CDR1 and CDR2 from the germline V gene are DFQATT and SNEGSKA (reference sequence). The CDR3 spans 16 residues. Written as DNA, the CDR3 is TGCAGTGCTAGAGAAACCCGACAGGGAGCGCACACTGAAGCTTTCTTT. Its translation: CSARETRQGAHTEAFF.

By sample fraction, this clonotype is medium-sized. The chain uses TRBV29-1 and TRBJ2-1, with D tentatively TRBD1 or TRBD2 (5 bases each). Germline V gives CDR1 SQVTM, CDR2 ANQGSEA. CDR3 length: 10 residues. V was shortened by 4 bases and J by 15 bases, with 13 bases between the two germline ends. The CDR3 nucleotides read TGCAGCGTTGCCGGGACCTGGGCGTTCTTC. This codes for CSVAGTWAFF.

This clonotype was seen a handful of times. The chain joins TRBV30 to TRBJ1-4; D possibly corresponds to TRBD1 (6 bases). CDR1 and CDR2 (germline): GTSNPN, SVGIG (reference sequence). Trimming removed 0 bases from V and 3 bases from J, with 8 bases in between. CDR3 size: 14 residues. In DNA, the CDR3 is TGTGCCTGGAGTGTAGGGGGATCTAATGAAAAACTGTTTTTT. Protein sequence: CAWSVGGSNEKLFF.

V is TRBV5-1 and J is TRBJ2-2; 8 bases are a match to TRBD2. Germline V CDR1 and CDR2: SGHRS, YFSETQ. Germline trimming cut 4 bases from V and 6 bases from J; bases unmatched to any gene: 2. The CDR3 consists of 13 residues. As DNA, the CDR3 is TGCGCCAGCAGCCTGGGACTAGCCGGGGAGCTGTTTTTT. This sequence encodes CASSLGLAGELFF.

V and J are TRBV6-5 and TRBJ1-5, with TRBD1 as a possible D gene (6 bases). CDR1 is MNHEY and CDR2 is SVGAGI in the germline V gene. The CDR3 loop spans 15 amino acids. Deletions cut 7 bases from V and 0 bases from J, with 13 bases between. The CDR3 is CASNEGGRSNQPQHF. For the CDR3, the DNA is TGTGCCAGCAACGAGGGGGGGCGTAGCAATCAGCCCCAGCATTTT.

This clonotype was recorded at least ten times. V gene TRBV18 combines with J gene TRBJ2-3; the D call may be TRBD1 or TRBD2 (5 bases each). Germline V gives CDR1 KGHSH, CDR2 LQKENI. This CDR3 comprises 13 residues. The germline V and J ends were trimmed by 6 bases and 6 bases, with 13 bases remaining between them. The DNA of the CDR3 is TGTGCCAGCTCCCCGGGGCTTGCTGATACGCAGTATTTT. The encoded protein is CASSPGLADTQYF.

In this sample, this clonotype turned up a few times. The rearrangement uses TRBV18 and TRBJ1-1, with 7 bases fitting TRBD1. Trimming cost V 3 bases and J 0 bases; bases outside gene matches: 16. The CDR3 has 19 amino acids. Germline V lookup: CDR1 KGHSH, CDR2 LQKENI. The DNA for the CDR3 is TGTGCCAGCTCACCTTCTCCGGGACAGCCTTGGAACCTGAACACTGAAGCTTTCTTT. Translating gives CASSPSPGQPWNLNTEAFF.

This chain joins TRBV12-3 or TRBV12-4 and TRBJ1-6; D unclear. Deletions cut 6 bases from V and 10 bases from J, with 10 bases between. The CDR3 covers 12 residues. CDR3 protein: CASRPERSPLHF. Written as DNA, the CDR3 is TGTGCCAGCAGGCCCGAGAGATCACCCCTCCACTTT.

This clonotype ranks as medium-sized. V gene TRBV19 combines with J gene TRBJ2-7; a possible D gene is TRBD2 (5 bases). Trimming cost V 6 bases and J 4 bases, with 10 bases left between them. Germline CDR1 and CDR2: LNHDA and SQIVND (reference sequence). This CDR3 has 12 residues. The CDR3 coding sequence is TGTGCCAGTAGCACCCCGGGATACGAGCAGTACTTC. Translation gives CASSTPGYEQYF. The full variable domain, in which reference TRBV19 and TRBJ2-7 provide the parts outside the CDR3, is DGGITQSPKYLFRKEGQNVTLSCEQNLNHDAMYWYRQDPGQGLRLIYYSQIVNDFQKGDIAEGYSVSREKKESFPLTVTSAQKNPTAFYLCASSTPGYEQYFGPGTRLTVT.

This clonotype appeared many times. The V and J genes are TRBV18 and TRBJ1-1; D may be TRBD1 (6 bases). Looked up from germline, CDR1 is KGHSH and CDR2 is LQKENI. The CDR3 contains 16 residues. Trimming shortened V by 0 bases and J by 7 bases, and 18 bases separated the two germline ends. This CDR3 is CASSPPTWDKNGEAFF. The CDR3 coding sequence is TGTGCCAGCTCACCACCGACTTGGGACAAAAACGGTGAAGCTTTCTTT. The variable domain in full, completed from reference TRBV18 and TRBJ1-1, reads NAGVMQNPRHLVRRRGQEARLRCSPMKGHSHVYWYRQLPEEGLKFMVYLQKENIIDESGMPKERFSAEFPKEGPSILRIQQVVRGDSAAYFCASSPPTWDKNGEAFFGQGTRLTVV.